This T cell receptor (beta chain) was profiled in a study of T cell responses to AZD1222 COVID-19 vaccine. Study-level points and caveats: Within unmutated variant regions lay the reported targets of nearly half of spike-specific TCRs. Spike-specific TCRs gained breadth and depth after people received two AZD1222 doses. Across the whole spike, CD4 TCRs peaked at regions 160-218 and 743-854.

Clones were read by immunoSEQ multiplex PCR, and TCRdb kept only the in-frame ones, dropping some. The data hold 90,000 to 120,000 clones, with around 84% observed a single time. Remarks on this clone: Its cognate antigen is unknown.

Germline CDR1 and CDR2: SGHTA and FQGNSA. The CDR3 has 12 residues. Trimming shortened V by 0 bases and J by 13 bases, and 7 bases separated the two germline ends. The specimen comprised peripheral blood, sampled on day 0 of AZD1222 vaccination. The TCR comes from an adult in good health. The chain carries TRBV7-2 and TRBJ1-6; D call uncertain. CDR3 in amino acids: CASSLATGPLHF. In nucleotides, the CDR3 is TGTGCCAGCAGCTTAGCTACGGGCCCCCTCCACTTT.